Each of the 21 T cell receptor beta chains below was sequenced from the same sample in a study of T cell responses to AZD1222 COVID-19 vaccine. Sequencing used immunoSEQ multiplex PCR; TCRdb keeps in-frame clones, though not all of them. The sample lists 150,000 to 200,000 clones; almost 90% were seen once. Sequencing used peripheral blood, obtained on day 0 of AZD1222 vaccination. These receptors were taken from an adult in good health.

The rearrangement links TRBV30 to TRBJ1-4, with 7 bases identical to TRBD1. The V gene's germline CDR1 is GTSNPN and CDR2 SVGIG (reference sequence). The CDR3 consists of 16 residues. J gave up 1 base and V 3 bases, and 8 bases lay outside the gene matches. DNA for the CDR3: TGTGCCTGGAGCGACAGGGTGGGAGGAACTAATGAAAAACTGTTTTTT. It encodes CAWSDRVGGTNEKLFF.

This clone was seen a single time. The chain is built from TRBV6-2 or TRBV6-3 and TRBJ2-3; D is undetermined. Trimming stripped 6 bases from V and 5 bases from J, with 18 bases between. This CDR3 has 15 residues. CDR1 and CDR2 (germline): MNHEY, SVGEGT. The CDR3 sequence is CASSKDGHKGDTQYF. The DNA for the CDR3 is TGTGCCAGCAGCAAAGACGGCCACAAGGGAGATACGCAGTATTTT.

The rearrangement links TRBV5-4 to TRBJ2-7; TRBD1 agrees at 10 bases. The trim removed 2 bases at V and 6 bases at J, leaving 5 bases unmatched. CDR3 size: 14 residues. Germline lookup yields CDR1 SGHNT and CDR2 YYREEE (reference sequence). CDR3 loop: CASSFPGTGVEQYF. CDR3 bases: TGTGCCAGCAGCTTTCCCGGGACAGGGGTCGAGCAGTACTTC.

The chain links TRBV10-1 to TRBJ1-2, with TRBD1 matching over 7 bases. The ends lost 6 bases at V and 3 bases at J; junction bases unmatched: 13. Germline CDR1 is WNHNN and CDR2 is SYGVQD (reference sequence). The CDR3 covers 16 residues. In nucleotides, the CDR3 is TGCGCCAGCAGAGCTCCTAAGGGACAGTCTCACTATGGCTACACCTTC. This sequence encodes CASRAPKGQSHYGYTF.

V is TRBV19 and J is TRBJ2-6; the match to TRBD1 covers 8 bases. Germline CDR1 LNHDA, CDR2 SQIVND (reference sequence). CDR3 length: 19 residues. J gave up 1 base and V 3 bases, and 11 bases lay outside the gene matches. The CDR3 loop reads CASSIISGTGRSGANVLTF. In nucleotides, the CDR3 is TGTGCCAGTAGTATTATTTCCGGGACAGGCAGATCTGGGGCCAACGTCCTGACTTTC.

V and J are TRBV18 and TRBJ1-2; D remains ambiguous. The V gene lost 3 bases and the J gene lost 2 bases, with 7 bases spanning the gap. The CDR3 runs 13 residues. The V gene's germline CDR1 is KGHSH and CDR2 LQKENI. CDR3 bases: TGTGCCAGCTCACCCGGCGAGAACTATGGCTACACCTTC. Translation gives CASSPGENYGYTF.

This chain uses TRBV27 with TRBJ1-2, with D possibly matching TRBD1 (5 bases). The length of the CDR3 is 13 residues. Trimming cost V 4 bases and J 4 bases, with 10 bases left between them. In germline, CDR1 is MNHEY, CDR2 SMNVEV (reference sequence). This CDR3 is CASSSTGTYGYTF. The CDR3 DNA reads TGTGCCAGCAGTTCGACCGGGACCTATGGCTACACCTTC.

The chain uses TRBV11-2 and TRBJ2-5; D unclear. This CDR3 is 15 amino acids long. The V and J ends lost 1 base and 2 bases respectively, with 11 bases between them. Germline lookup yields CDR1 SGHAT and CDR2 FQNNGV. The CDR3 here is CASSLVGSPQETQYF. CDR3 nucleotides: TGTGCCAGCAGCTTAGTGGGTAGCCCACAAGAGACCCAGTACTTC. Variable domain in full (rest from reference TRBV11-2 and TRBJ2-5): EAGVAQSPRYKIIEKRQSVAFWCNPISGHATLYWYQQILGQGPKLLIQFQNNGVVDDSQLPKDRFSAERLKGVDSTLKIQPAKLEDSAVYLCASSLVGSPQETQYFGPGTRLLVL.

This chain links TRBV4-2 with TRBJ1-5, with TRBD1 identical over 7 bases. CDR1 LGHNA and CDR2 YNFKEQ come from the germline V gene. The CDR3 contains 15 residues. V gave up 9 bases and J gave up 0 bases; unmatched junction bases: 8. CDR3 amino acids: CASGTEHSSNQPQHF. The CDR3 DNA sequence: TGTGCCAGTGGGACAGAACATTCTAGCAATCAGCCCCAGCATTTT.

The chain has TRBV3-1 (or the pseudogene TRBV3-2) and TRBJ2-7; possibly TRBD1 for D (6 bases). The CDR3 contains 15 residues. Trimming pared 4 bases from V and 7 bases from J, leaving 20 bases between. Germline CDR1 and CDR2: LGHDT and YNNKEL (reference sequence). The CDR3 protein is CASSPQGGRLSEQYF. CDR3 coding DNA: TGTGCCAGCAGCCCCCAAGGGGGACGCTTAAGTGAGCAGTACTTC.

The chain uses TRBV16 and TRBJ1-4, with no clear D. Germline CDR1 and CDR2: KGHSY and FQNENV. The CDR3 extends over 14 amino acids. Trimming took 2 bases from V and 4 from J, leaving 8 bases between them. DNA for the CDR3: TGTGCCAGCAGCCAACGTGGTTTTAATGAAAAACTGTTTTTT. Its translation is CASSQRGFNEKLFF.

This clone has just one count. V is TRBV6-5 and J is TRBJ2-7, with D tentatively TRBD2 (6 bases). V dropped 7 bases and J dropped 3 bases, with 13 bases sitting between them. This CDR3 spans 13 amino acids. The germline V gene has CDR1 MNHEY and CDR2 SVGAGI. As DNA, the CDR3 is TGTGCCAGCATTTCGGGGACTCGCTACGAGCAGTACTTC. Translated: CASISGTRYEQYF.

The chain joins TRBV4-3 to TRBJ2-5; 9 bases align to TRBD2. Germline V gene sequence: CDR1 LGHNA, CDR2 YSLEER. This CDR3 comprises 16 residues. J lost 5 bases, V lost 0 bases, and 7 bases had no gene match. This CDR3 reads CASSQDGAGGRETQYF. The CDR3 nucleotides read TGCGCCAGCAGCCAAGATGGAGCGGGGGGCCGGGAGACCCAGTACTTC.

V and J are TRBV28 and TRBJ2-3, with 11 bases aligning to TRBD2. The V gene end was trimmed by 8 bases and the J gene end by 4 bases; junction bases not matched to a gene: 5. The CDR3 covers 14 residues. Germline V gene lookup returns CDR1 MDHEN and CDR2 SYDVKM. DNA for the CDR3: TGTGCCAGCGTACCTAGCGGGAGGTCAGATACGCAGTATTTT. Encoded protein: CASVPSGRSDTQYF.

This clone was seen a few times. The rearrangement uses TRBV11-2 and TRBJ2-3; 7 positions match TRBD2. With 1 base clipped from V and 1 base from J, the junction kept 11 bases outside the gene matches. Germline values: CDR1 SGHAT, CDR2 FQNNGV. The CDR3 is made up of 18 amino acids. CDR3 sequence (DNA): TGTGCCAGCAGCTTAGCGGAGGGAGCGGGAAGGGGCACAGATACGCAGTATTTT. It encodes CASSLAEGAGRGTDTQYF. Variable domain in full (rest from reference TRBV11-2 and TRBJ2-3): EAGVAQSPRYKIIEKRQSVAFWCNPISGHATLYWYQQILGQGPKLLIQFQNNGVVDDSQLPKDRFSAERLKGVDSTLKIQPAKLEDSAVYLCASSLAEGAGRGTDTQYFGPGTRLTVL.

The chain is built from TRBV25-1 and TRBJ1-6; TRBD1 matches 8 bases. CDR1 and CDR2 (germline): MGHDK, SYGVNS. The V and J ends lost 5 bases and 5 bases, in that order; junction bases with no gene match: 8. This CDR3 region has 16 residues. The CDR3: CASSSDRGRDNSPLHF. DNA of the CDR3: TGTGCCAGCAGTTCCGACAGGGGAAGGGATAATTCACCCCTCCACTTT. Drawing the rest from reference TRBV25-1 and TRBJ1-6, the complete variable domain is EADIYQTPRYLVIGTGKKITLECSQTMGHDKMYWYQQDPGMELHLIHYSYGVNSTEKGDLSSESTVSRIRTEHFPLTLESARPSHTSQYLCASSSDRGRDNSPLHFGNGTRLTVT.

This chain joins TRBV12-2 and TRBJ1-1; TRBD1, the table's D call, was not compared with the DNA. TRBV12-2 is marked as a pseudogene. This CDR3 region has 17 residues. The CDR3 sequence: CASRLGPGGSVNTEAFF. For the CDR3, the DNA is TGTGCAAGTCGCTTAGGCCCAGGGGGCTCGGTGAACACTGAAGCTTTCTTT.

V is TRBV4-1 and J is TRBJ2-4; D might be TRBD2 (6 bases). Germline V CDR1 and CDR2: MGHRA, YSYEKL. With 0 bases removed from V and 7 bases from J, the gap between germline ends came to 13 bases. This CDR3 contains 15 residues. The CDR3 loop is CASSQEGGKGNIQYF. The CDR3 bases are TGCGCCAGCAGCCAAGAAGGAGGGAAGGGGAACATTCAGTACTTC.

The CDR3 nucleotides are TGTGCCAGCAGTCCCGGGACCTTCACAGATACGCAGTATTTT. This encodes CASSPGTFTDTQYF. The chain combines TRBV6-5 with TRBJ2-3; D might be TRBD1 or TRBD2, each matching 5 bases. The ends were cut back, 5 bases at V and 2 bases at J, with 11 bases in the middle. The CDR3 sequence is 14 residues long. Germline V gives CDR1 MNHEY, CDR2 SVGAGI.

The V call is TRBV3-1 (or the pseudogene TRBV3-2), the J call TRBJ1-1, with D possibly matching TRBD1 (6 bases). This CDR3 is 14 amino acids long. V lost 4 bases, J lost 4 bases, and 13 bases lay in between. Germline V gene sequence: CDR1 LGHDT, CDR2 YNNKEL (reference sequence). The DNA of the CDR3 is TGTGCCAGCAGCCTTCAGAGGGGGGGCACTGAAGCTTTCTTT. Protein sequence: CASSLQRGGTEAFF.

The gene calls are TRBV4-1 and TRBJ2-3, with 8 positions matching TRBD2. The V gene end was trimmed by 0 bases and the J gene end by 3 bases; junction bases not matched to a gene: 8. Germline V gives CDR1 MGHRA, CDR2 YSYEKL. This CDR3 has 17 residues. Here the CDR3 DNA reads TGCGCCAGCAGCCAAGACCGACTAGCGAGTTGGACAGATACGCAGTATTTT. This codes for CASSQDRLASWTDTQYF.